This paragraph covers one TCR beta chain sequence. These data are taken from a study of blood T cell repertoires in COVID-19. In the study overall: Nucleic acid was either cDNA or gDNA, and it came from T cells, B-cell-depleted T cells, or PBMCs.

Germline lookup yields CDR1 KGHSH and CDR2 LQKENI. The CDR3 is made up of 15 amino acids. V shed 2 bases and J shed 0 bases, with 8 bases lying between them. Original processing notes: Amplification from reference gene primers served as the basis for estimated nucleated cell counts. Profiled with immunoSEQ multiplex PCR; TCRdb holds only in-frame clones, not every one. The DNA was the basis for D and trimming; V, J and clone size are from that table. The data show roughly 350,000 clones, around nine tenths seen once. The source material was peripheral blood. The clonotype was recovered from a woman in her 70s with COVID-19, enrolled during active disease. V usage is TRBV18 and J usage is TRBJ1-3; a possible D gene is TRBD1 (5 bases). The CDR3, as DNA: TGTGCCAGCTCACCAGGGGCCAACTCTGGAAACACCATATATTTT. This encodes CASSPGANSGNTIYF.